The present TCR beta chain was sequenced within a study of early T cells in non-severe SARS-CoV-2 infection. V was clipped by 0 bases and J by 4 bases; unmatched bases: 4. The CDR3 covers 15 residues. Germline V lookup: CDR1 SGHRS, CDR2 YFSETQ. This clonotype was counted many times. TCRdb analysed the 5' RACE reads with MiXCR anew, one entry per CDR3 protein. The sample has about 27,000 distinct CDR3 sequences; about 3% are singletons. This receptor was identified in an adult who was a healthcare worker with PCR-confirmed SARS-CoV-2 infection or an uninfected control (not recorded which). The chain recombines TRBV5-1 with TRBJ1-5; 7 nucleotides match TRBD1. The sequenced material came from whole blood. The CDR3, as DNA: TGCGCCAGCAGCTTGGGGGCGACAGGGAATCAGCCCCAGCATTTT. Protein sequence: CASSLGATGNQPQHF.